The 12 T cell receptor beta chains below were found in one sample sequenced in a study of blood T cells in healthy people across ages. For the second PCR, which ran for 7 to 11 cycles, a sample-barcoded 5' primer and a J-beta primer mix were used. From the 5' RACE reads, TCRdb called clonotypes with MiXCR, one entry per CDR3 protein. The data contain about 840,000 distinct CDR3 sequences, 25% to 35% of them singletons. These data are also associated with another study on T cells of mothers and their children.

The sample taken for sequencing was blood. The source is a woman between 40 and 55 years old in good health.

The table lists this clonotype with a few counts. The rearrangement uses TRBV6-2 or TRBV6-3 and TRBJ1-5; 7 nucleotides align to TRBD1. Germline trimming cut 7 bases from V and 2 bases from J; bases unmatched to any gene: 8. CDR1 and CDR2 from the germline V gene are MNHEY and SVGEGT. The CDR3 totals 15 residues. The CDR3 region has the DNA TGTGCCAGCAAGGCAGGGGGGATTGGCAATCAGCCCCAGCATTTT. The encoded protein is CASKAGGIGNQPQHF.

The rearrangement uses TRBV27 and TRBJ2-5; no firm D call. The end of the DNA is better explained by TRBJ2-7, so the J call may be wrong. Germline values: CDR1 MNHEY, CDR2 SMNVEV (reference sequence). The CDR3 totals 13 residues. CDR3 region: CTGSKEWYSEQYF. CDR3 nucleotides: TGTACCGGCAGCAAAGAATGGTATAGCGAGCAGTACTTC.

V is TRBV2 and J is TRBJ2-2, with 8 bases lining up with TRBD1. The V segment lost 4 bases and the J segment 3 bases; nucleotides outside the gene matches: 1. This CDR3 is built from 14 residues. CDR1 and CDR2 from the germline V gene are SNHLY and FYNNEI. This chain's CDR3 is CASSVTGDTGELFF. CDR3 DNA: TGTGCCAGCAGTGTGACAGGGGACACCGGGGAGCTGTTTTTT.

This clonotype has only one observation. J is TRBJ2-3 and V is TRBV6-2 or TRBV6-3; D gene uncertain. The germline V and J ends were trimmed by 6 bases and 1 base, with 14 bases remaining between them. The germline V gene encodes CDR1 MNHEY and CDR2 SVGEGT. The CDR3 runs 15 residues. CDR3 sequence: CASSPTWGGTDTQYF. Here the CDR3 DNA reads TGTGCCAGCAGCCCGACCTGGGGTGGCACAGATACGCAGTATTTT.

This clonotype was counted ten times or more. The V and J genes are TRBV7-9 and TRBJ2-7, with TRBD2 identical over 7 bases. J was trimmed by 2 bases and V by 5 bases; bases with no gene match: 3. This CDR3 region has 13 residues. Per germline, CDR1 SEHNR and CDR2 FQNEAQ (reference sequence). As DNA, the CDR3 is TGTGCCAGCAGCCCTAGCGGTACCTACGAGCAGTACTTC. This codes for CASSPSGTYEQYF.

This clonotype was found a few times. J is TRBJ2-3 and V is TRBV5-1, with 10 bases aligning to TRBD2. With V trimmed by 4 bases and J by 4 bases, 9 bases remained unmatched. The CDR3 consists of 16 residues. Germline loops: CDR1 SGHRS, CDR2 YFSETQ. The CDR3 region is CASSVASGGVPDTQYF. As DNA, the CDR3 is TGCGCCAGCAGCGTGGCTAGCGGGGGAGTCCCAGATACGCAGTATTTT.

This clonotype has a handful of counts. This chain links TRBV7-9 with TRBJ1-2; D gene unclear. The CDR3 consists of 13 residues. Trimming left V 3 bases short and J 7 bases short, with 12 bases between. Germline V CDR1 and CDR2: SEHNR, FQNEAQ (reference sequence). The CDR3 reads CASSFEEGSGYTF. The CDR3 bases are TGTGCCAGCAGCTTCGAGGAGGGTTCTGGCTACACCTTC.

The J gene is TRBJ2-1, the V gene TRBV9, with D perhaps TRBD2 (6 bases). V lost 4 bases and J 12 bases, leaving 23 bases between the germline ends. Per germline, CDR1 SGDLS and CDR2 YYNGEE. This CDR3 has 15 amino acids. The CDR3 region is CASSPRVAGSLGQFF. The CDR3 region has the DNA TGTGCCAGCAGCCCTCGGGTTGCGGGGAGCCTCGGGCAGTTCTTC.

A few counts support this clonotype. The chain combines TRBV3-1 with TRBJ1-4, with 9 bases fitting TRBD1. The trim removed 8 bases at V and 7 bases at J, leaving 8 bases unmatched. Germline loops: CDR1 LGHDT, CDR2 YNNKEL (reference sequence). There are 14 residues in the CDR3. The CDR3 loop is CASGPGTGSEKLFF. The CDR3 DNA sequence: TGTGCCAGCGGTCCCGGGACAGGGAGTGAAAAACTGTTTTTT.

This clonotype was seen a few times. The chain uses TRBV10-3 and TRBJ2-7; the D is unclear. The V end was cut by 2 bases, the J end by 1 base, with 9 bases between. Germline CDR1 is ENHRY and CDR2 is SYGVKD. The CDR3 is 14 amino acids. CDR3 sequence reads: CAISETSRSYEQYF. The CDR3 nucleotides are TGTGCCATCAGTGAGACGTCCAGATCCTACGAGCAGTACTTC.

Ten or more counts support this clonotype. The V gene is TRBV9, the J gene TRBJ2-7; tentatively, D is TRBD1 (6 bases). This CDR3 has 15 residues. Trimming took off 4 bases at V and 2 bases at J, with 16 bases between the two ends. Per germline, CDR1 SGDLS and CDR2 YYNGEE. The CDR3 sequence is CASSPDPTGPYEQYF. The CDR3 DNA reads as TGTGCCAGCAGCCCAGACCCGACAGGCCCCTACGAGCAGTACTTC.

This clonotype was detected ten times or more. The V gene is TRBV6-6, the J gene TRBJ1-2; D gene ambiguous. The CDR3 loop spans 13 amino acids. Trimming removed 2 bases at V and 0 bases at J, with 4 bases between. Germline V CDR1 and CDR2: MNHNY, SVGAGI (reference sequence). The DNA for the CDR3 is TGTGCCAGCAGTTACCAGGCTAACTATGGCTACACCTTC. Protein sequence: CASSYQANYGYTF.